Listed below are T cell receptor beta chains from one sample, sequenced in a study of shared clonotypes between healthy human individuals. Produced via immunoSEQ multiplex PCR; TCRdb's table is partial and in-frame only. This sample has around 2.1 million clones, with under 95% found just once. Sequenced material: naive CD8+ T cells from PBMCs. The source is a man aged 18 to 29 in good health. Some clones in this sample may be carry-over from other donors' samples. CDR3s include the opening cysteine and the closing phenylalanine or tryptophan. Each record gives: V gene, D gene, J gene, CDR3 protein. D genes are given only for firm matches.

TRBV6-5	-	TRBJ1-4	CASSYAGGGTNEKLFF
TRBV13	-	TRBJ2-7	CASSPGTGPREQYF
TRBV9	TRBD1	TRBJ2-4	CASSARDRVDIQYF
TRBV6-5	TRBD1	TRBJ2-7	CASSYISRTGGIEQYF
TRBV18	-	TRBJ2-7	CASSLEGLSYEQYF
TRBV11-2	-	TRBJ1-5	CASSWGPINQPQHF
TRBV27	-	TRBJ2-7	CASGEGGTYEQYF
TRBV21-1	-	TRBJ1-5	CASSVPNCRENPPSQPQHF
TRBV5-1	-	TRBJ1-3	CASSLGDTIYF
TRBV11-2	-	TRBJ1-1	CASSLHGRDEAFF
TRBV7-9	TRBD1	TRBJ1-1	CASSGGQGLNTEAFF
TRBV7-9	-	TRBJ2-1	CASSDAPRVRDEQFF
TRBV13	-	TRBJ1-4	CASSDGAATNEKLFF
TRBV27	TRBD2	TRBJ2-2	CASSFLAGAGELFF
TRBV11-3	-	TRBJ2-2	CASSSPEAGELFF
TRBV11-2	TRBD2	TRBJ2-1	CASSISSGSGYNEQFF
TRBV28	-	TRBJ1-1	CATGGYTEAFF
TRBV12-5	-	TRBJ2-3	CASGYNLGPHTDTQYF
TRBV4-2	TRBD2	TRBJ2-2	CASSQTGLAGTRRTGELFF
TRBV28	TRBD2	TRBJ2-2	CASSLTSGRNTGELFF
TRBV9	TRBD2	TRBJ2-3	CASSVQRGKGTTDTQYF
TRBV19	-	TRBJ2-2	CASSPELARADTGELFF
TRBV19	-	TRBJ1-1	CASRTLQNTEAFF
TRBV5-4	TRBD1	TRBJ2-3	CASRLGTGGVKDTQYF
TRBV6-5	TRBD1	TRBJ1-1	CASSYSRTGGTEAFF
TRBV29-1	-	TRBJ1-2	CSAAGEYGYTF